These 14 T cell receptor beta chains were sequenced from one sample in a study of spatial heterogeneity in lung cancer. Time point in this sample: sample taken at primary tumor resection. From the 5' RACE reads, TCRdb called clonotypes with MiXCR, one entry per CDR3 protein. The table lists more than 65,000 distinct CDR3 sequences, 7% to 9% of them singletons, with 6.8% in the top ten. The source material was PBMCs, sampled at surgery. Receptors were obtained from a male donor with early-stage non-small cell lung cancer.

This clonotype occurred a few times. The chain recombines TRBV12-3 or TRBV12-4 with TRBJ2-7; D not resolved. This CDR3 spans 12 amino acids. The germline V and J ends were trimmed by 3 bases and 4 bases, with 7 bases remaining between them. The DNA of the CDR3 is TGTGCCAGCAGTTTCTATGGTTACGAGCAGTACTTC. Protein product: CASSFYGYEQYF.

This clonotype has only a few counts. The chain links TRBV10-3 to TRBJ2-7; TRBD2 is a possible D gene (6 bases). Germline V gene sequence: CDR1 ENHRY, CDR2 SYGVKD. With 2 bases removed from V and 6 bases from J, the gap between germline ends came to 20 bases. The CDR3 has 16 residues. CDR3 region: CAISEGLSQRAGEQYF. CDR3 DNA: TGTGCCATCAGTGAGGGACTATCTCAGAGGGCAGGCGAGCAGTACTTC.

The chain couples TRBV2 to TRBJ2-7, with 8 bases identical to TRBD1. With 4 bases clipped from V and 3 bases from J, the junction kept 8 bases outside the gene matches. The CDR3 extends over 15 amino acids. Germline CDR1 is SNHLY and CDR2 is FYNNEI. CDR3 loop: CASSGLETGVYEQYF. CDR3 bases: TGTGCCAGCAGTGGTTTGGAGACAGGGGTCTACGAGCAGTACTTC.

This clonotype occurred a few times. The chain links TRBV4-3 to TRBJ1-6; 7 nucleotides match TRBD1. Germline V gene data show CDR1 as LGHNA and CDR2 as YSLEER. The ends lost 2 bases at V and 9 bases at J; junction bases unmatched: 7. The CDR3 contains 15 residues. CDR3: CASSQFLTGSSPLHF. CDR3 DNA: TGCGCCAGCAGCCAATTCTTGACAGGGTCTTCACCCCTCCACTTT.

A few counts support this clonotype. V is TRBV3-1 and J is TRBJ1-2; D possibly corresponds to TRBD1 (5 bases). Trimming removed 4 bases from V and 3 bases from J, with 15 bases in between. The germline V gene has CDR1 LGHDT and CDR2 YNNKEL (reference sequence). The CDR3 contains 15 residues. The CDR3 region is CASSPSWDRYYGYTF. The CDR3 DNA is TGTGCCAGCAGCCCAAGTTGGGACCGCTACTATGGCTACACCTTC.

This clonotype occurred a few times. The chain employs TRBV27 and TRBJ2-2; D gene uncertain. Germline V gives CDR1 MNHEY, CDR2 SMNVEV (reference sequence). Trimming removed 3 bases from V and 1 base from J, with 12 bases in between. The CDR3 spans 16 residues. CDR3 amino acids: CASSLGGHVNTGELFF. CDR3 nucleotide sequence: TGTGCCAGCAGTTTGGGTGGGCACGTGAACACCGGGGAGCTGTTTTTT.

This clonotype has ten or more counts. The rearrangement uses TRBV5-1 and TRBJ2-7, with D tentatively TRBD1 or TRBD2 (5 bases each). The CDR3 runs 14 residues. CDR1 and CDR2 from the germline V gene are SGHRS and YFSETQ. The ends were cut back, 6 bases at V and 2 bases at J, with 15 bases in the middle. CDR3 nucleotides: TGCGCCAGCAACCGGGACGGACGCACCTACGAGCAGTACTTC. Its translation: CASNRDGRTYEQYF.

This sequence joins TRBV13 and TRBJ1-1; D call uncertain. The V gene lost 5 bases and the J gene lost 2 bases, with 12 bases spanning the gap. The germline CDR1 and CDR2 sequences are PRHDT and FYEKMQ (reference sequence). This CDR3 spans 14 amino acids. This chain's CDR3 is CASSLKMRNTEAFF. CDR3 nucleotides: TGTGCCAGCAGCCTAAAGATGCGTAACACTGAAGCTTTCTTT.

The table lists this clonotype with a few counts. Relative to the germline gene, one junction end is altered; a read error may explain this. The chain combines TRBV7-9 with TRBJ1-2; possibly TRBD1 for D (5 bases). Germline CDR1 is SEHNR and CDR2 is FQNEAQ (reference sequence). The CDR3 is 16 residues long. The chain's CDR3 is CASSSLGLGAPVPSYF. CDR3 coding DNA: TGTGCCAGCAGCTCCTTAGGGCTTGGGGCGCCCGTCCCATCTTACTTC.

The rearrangement links TRBV12-5 to TRBJ2-1; 14 bases map to TRBD2. Germline V gives CDR1 LGHNT, CDR2 FRNRAP. The ends lost 5 bases at V and 7 bases at J; junction bases unmatched: 10. The CDR3 consists of 17 residues. The CDR3 here is CASGHSGTSGRINEQFF. The CDR3, as DNA: TGTGCTAGTGGTCACTCAGGGACTAGCGGGAGAATAAATGAGCAGTTCTTC.

This clonotype was detected ten times or more. The chain combines TRBV4-3 with TRBJ2-5; no clear D. CDR1 is LGHNA and CDR2 is YSLEER in the germline V gene. V was pared by 2 bases and J by 2 bases, with 6 bases between. This CDR3 has 13 residues. For the CDR3, the DNA is TGCGCCAGCAGCCAAAGGGAACAAGAGACCCAGTACTTC. It yields the protein CASSQREQETQYF.

This clonotype was seen at least ten times. The J gene is TRBJ1-1, the V gene TRBV5-1, with D unresolved. Trimming left V 2 bases short and J 6 bases short, with 17 bases between. Germline loops: CDR1 SGHRS, CDR2 YFSETQ. The CDR3 covers 15 residues. The CDR3: CASSLDGRTHAEAFF. The CDR3 region has the DNA TGCGCCAGCAGCTTAGATGGACGGACTCACGCTGAAGCTTTCTTT.

The chain has TRBV11-2 and TRBJ1-1; D not certain. V was pared by 5 bases and J by 3 bases, with 10 bases between. In germline, CDR1 is SGHAT, CDR2 FQNNGV. The CDR3 has 13 residues. The CDR3, as DNA: TGTGCCAGCAGCCCCGACGGATACACTGAAGCTTTCTTT. Translated: CASSPDGYTEAFF.

This clonotype has only a few counts. This rearrangement joins TRBV7-3 to TRBJ2-5; D is possibly TRBD2 (6 bases). Germline V gene sequence: CDR1 SGHTA, CDR2 FQGTGA. V gave up 3 bases and J gave up 3 bases, with 11 bases separating them. The CDR3 extends over 14 amino acids. This CDR3 is CASSLSGVEETQYF. CDR3 nucleotides: TGTGCCAGCAGCTTGTCGGGAGTTGAAGAGACCCAGTACTTC.